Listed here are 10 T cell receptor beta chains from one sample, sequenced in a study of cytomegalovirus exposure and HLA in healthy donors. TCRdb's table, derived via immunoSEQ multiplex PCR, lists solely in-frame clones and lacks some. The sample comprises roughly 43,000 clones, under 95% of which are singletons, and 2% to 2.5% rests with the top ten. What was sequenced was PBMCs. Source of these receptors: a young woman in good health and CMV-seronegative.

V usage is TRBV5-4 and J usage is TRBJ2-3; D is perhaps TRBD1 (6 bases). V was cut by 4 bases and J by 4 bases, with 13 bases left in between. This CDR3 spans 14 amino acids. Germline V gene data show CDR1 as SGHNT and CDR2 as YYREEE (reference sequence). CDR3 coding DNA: TGTGCCAGCAGCCCAGGACAGAGACCAGATACGCAGTATTTT. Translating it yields CASSPGQRPDTQYF.

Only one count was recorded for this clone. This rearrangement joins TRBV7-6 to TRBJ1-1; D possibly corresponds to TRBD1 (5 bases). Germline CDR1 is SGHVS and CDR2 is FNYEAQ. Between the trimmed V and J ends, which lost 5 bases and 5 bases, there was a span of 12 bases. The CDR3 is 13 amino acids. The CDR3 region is CASSGAEGTEAFF. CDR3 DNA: TGTGCCAGCAGCGGGGCGGAGGGTACTGAAGCTTTCTTT.

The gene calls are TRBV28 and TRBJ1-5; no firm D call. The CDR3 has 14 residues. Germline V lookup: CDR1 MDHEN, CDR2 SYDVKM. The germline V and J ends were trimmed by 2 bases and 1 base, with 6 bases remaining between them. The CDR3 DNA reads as TGTGCCAGCAGTTTAGCGGGAAGCAATCAGCCCCAGCATTTT. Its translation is CASSLAGSNQPQHF.

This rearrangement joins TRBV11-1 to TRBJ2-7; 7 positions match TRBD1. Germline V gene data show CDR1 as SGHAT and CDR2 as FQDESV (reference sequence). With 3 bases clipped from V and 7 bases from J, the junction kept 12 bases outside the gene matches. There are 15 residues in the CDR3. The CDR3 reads CASSFESTGLGEQYF. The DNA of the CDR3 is TGTGCCAGCAGCTTTGAGTCGACAGGGTTGGGAGAGCAGTACTTC.

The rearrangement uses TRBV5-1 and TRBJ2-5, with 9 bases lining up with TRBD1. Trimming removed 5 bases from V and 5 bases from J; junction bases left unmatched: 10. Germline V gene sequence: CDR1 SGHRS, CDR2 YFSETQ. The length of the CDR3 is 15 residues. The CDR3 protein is CASRAGTGLEETQYF. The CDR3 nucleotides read TGCGCCAGCAGGGCCGGGACAGGGCTCGAGGAGACCCAGTACTTC.

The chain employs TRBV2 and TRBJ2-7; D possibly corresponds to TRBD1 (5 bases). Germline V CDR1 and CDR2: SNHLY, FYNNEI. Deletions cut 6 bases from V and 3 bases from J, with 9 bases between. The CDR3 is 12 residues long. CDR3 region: CASRPQDYEQYF. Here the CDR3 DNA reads TGTGCCAGCAGACCACAGGACTACGAGCAGTACTTC.

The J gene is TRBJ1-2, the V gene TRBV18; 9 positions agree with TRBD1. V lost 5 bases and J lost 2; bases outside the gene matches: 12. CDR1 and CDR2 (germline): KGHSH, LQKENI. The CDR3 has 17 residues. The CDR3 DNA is TGTGCCAGCTCAACCTTGGGAACAGGGGGCGCCAACTATGGCTACACCTTC. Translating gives CASSTLGTGGANYGYTF. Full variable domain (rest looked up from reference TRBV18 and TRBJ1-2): NAGVMQNPRHLVRRRGQEARLRCSPMKGHSHVYWYRQLPEEGLKFMVYLQKENIIDESGMPKERFSAEFPKEGPSILRIQQVVRGDSAAYFCASSTLGTGGANYGYTFGSGTRLTVV.

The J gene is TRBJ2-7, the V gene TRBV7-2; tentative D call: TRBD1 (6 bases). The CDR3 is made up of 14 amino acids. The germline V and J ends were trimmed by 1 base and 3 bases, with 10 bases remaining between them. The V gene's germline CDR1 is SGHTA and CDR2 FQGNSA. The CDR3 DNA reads TGTGCCAGCAGCTTAGTGGTAGGGGGCTACGAGCAGTACTTC. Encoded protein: CASSLVVGGYEQYF.

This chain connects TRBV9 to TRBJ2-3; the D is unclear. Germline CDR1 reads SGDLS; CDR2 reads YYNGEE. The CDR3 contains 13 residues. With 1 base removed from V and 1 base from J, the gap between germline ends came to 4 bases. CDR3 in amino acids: CASSVLGTDTQYF. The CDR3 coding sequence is TGTGCCAGCAGCGTACTAGGCACAGATACGCAGTATTTT.

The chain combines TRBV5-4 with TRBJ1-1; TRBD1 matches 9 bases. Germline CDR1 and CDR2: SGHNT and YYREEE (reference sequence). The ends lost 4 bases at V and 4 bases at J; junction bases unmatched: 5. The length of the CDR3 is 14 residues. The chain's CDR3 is CASSPQGAGTEAFF. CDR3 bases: TGTGCCAGCAGCCCACAGGGGGCGGGCACTGAAGCTTTCTTT.